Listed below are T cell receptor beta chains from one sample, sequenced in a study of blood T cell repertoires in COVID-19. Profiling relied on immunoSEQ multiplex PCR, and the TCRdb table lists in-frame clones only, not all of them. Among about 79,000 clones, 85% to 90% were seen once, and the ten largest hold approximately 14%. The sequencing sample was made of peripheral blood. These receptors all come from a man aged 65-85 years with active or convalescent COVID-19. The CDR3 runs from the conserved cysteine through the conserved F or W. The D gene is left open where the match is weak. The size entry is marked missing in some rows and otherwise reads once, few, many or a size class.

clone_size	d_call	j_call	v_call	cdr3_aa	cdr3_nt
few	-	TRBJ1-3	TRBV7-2	CASSPPPGTGNTIYF	TGTGCCAGCAGCCCCCCCCCGGGGACAGGAAACACCATATATTTT
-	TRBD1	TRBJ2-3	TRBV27	CASSLLRTGGTDTQYF	TGTGCCAGCAGTCTCCTTCGGACAGGGGGCACAGATACGCAGTATTTT
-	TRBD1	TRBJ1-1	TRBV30	CAWMSLGGGTEAFF	TGTGCCTGGATGAGCCTAGGGGGCGGCACTGAAGCTTTCTTT
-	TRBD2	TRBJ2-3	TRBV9	CASSVLAGGTDTQYF	TGTGCCAGCAGCGTCTTAGCGGGAGGCACAGATACGCAGTATTTT
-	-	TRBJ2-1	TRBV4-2	CASSRLSGGPNEQFF	TGTGCCAGCAGCAGACTAAGCGGCGGCCCCAATGAGCAGTTCTTC
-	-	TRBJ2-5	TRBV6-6	CASSVRERETQYF	TGTGCCAGCAGCGTACGGGAGCGAGAGACCCAGTACTTC
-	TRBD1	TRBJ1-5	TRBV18	CASSQYQDRFNQPQHF	TGTGCCAGCTCACAATATCAGGACAGGTTCAATCAGCCCCAGCATTTT
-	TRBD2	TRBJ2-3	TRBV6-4	CASSEVAGDTQYF	TGTGCCAGCAGTGAAGTAGCGGGAGATACGCAGTATTTT
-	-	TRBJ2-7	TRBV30	CAWSVSVYEQYF	TGTGCCTGGAGTGTATCAGTATACGAGCAGTACTTC
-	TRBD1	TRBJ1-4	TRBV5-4	CASSLRQGAFGNEKLFF	TGTGCCAGCAGCTTGCGACAGGGGGCATTCGGTAATGAAAAACTGTTTTTT
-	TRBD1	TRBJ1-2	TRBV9	CASSEGQAYTF	TGTGCCAGCAGCGAGGGACAGGCCTACACCTTC
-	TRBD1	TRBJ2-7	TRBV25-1	CASSDLGQGAGEQYF	TGTGCCAGCAGTGATCTCGGACAGGGGGCCGGCGAGCAGTACTTC
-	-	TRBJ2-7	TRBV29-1	CSVGLTYEQYF	TGCAGCGTGGGACTTACCTACGAGCAGTACTTC
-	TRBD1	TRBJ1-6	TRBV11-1	CASSLRDRDLHF	TGTGCCAGCAGCCTCCGGGACAGAGACCTCCACTTT
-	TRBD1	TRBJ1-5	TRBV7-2	CASSPENRGRNQPQHF	TGTGCCAGCAGCCCAGAGAACAGGGGTCGCAATCAGCCCCAGCATTTT
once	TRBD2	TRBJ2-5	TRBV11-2	CASSLVLGRGTQYF	TGTGCCAGCAGCTTAGTTCTTGGGAGGGGGACCCAGTACTTC
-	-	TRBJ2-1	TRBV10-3	CAISENPGQIYNEQFF	TGTGCCATCAGTGAGAACCCAGGTCAGATCTACAATGAGCAGTTCTTC
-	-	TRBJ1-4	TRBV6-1	CASSEGALSQEKLFF	TGTGCCAGCAGTGAAGGGGCGTTGTCTCAGGAAAAACTGTTTTTT
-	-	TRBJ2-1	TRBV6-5	CASSYGMRRGYNEQFF	TGTGCCAGCAGTTACGGTATGCGCAGGGGTTACAATGAGCAGTTCTTC
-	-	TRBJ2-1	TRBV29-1	CSVEGGGLTYNEQFF	TGCAGCGTTGAAGGGGGCGGTCTAACCTACAATGAGCAGTTCTTC
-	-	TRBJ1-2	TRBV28	CASGPADNYGYTF	TGTGCCAGCGGCCCTGCTGATAACTATGGCTACACCTTC
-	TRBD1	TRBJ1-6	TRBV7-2	CASSPPPPGQGFNSPLHF	TGTGCCAGCAGCCCCCCTCCACCGGGACAGGGTTTTAATTCACCCCTCCACTTT